What follows is one T cell receptor beta chain and its context. Its antigen is still unknown. This sample is drawn from a study of siplizumab effects on memory and regulatory T cells. Produced via immunoSEQ multiplex PCR; TCRdb's table is partial and in-frame only. The profile shows some 88,000 clones, more than 80% of them singletons. V lost 3 bases and J lost 2, with 13 bases in between. In germline, CDR1 is ENHRY, CDR2 SYGVKD. The CDR3 loop spans 15 amino acids. Whole-study results and caveats: Among sequences traceable to unstimulated CD4+ memory cells, alloreactive ones were significantly reduced by siplizumab. Proliferating CD4+ or CD8+ clones, roughly 80-97% of them, lacked an assignable naive or memory phenotype.

The chain is built from TRBV10-3 and TRBJ1-2; TRBD1 is a possible D gene (5 bases). The sample consisted of CD4+ T cells sorted from blood. This TCR was sampled from a human donor in good health. The CDR3 is CAISEPNEGNYGYTF. CDR3 bases: TGTGCCATCAGTGAACCTAACGAGGGGAACTATGGCTACACCTTC.